This TCR beta chain was documented in a study of T cell responses to AZD1222 COVID-19 vaccine. Study-level results: Among those given AZD1222, only six were seropositive at baseline.

Data came from immunoSEQ multiplex PCR; TCRdb stores just in-frame clones and leaves some out. The sample lists 200,000 or so clones, about nine tenths occurring once. Deletions cut 2 bases from V and 4 bases from J, with 8 bases between. This CDR3 is 14 amino acids long. CDR1 and CDR2 (germline): MNHEY, SMNVEV (reference sequence). Details on this clone: Its antigen remains unidentified.

The receptor was derived from an adult in good health. This specimen consisted of peripheral blood, obtained on day 0 of MenACWY control vaccination. The genes are TRBV27 and TRBJ2-2; no reliable D call. CDR3 coding DNA: TGTGCCAGCAGTTTACTAGTGGGCACCGGGGAGCTGTTTTTT. This encodes CASSLLVGTGELFF.